This T cell receptor (beta chain) stems from a study of beta chain features in type 1 diabetes. Study as a whole: Investigators examined some 100,000,000 sorted cells across all samples.

This clone has more than one count but fewer than ten. This CDR3 has 13 amino acids. The germline V and J ends were trimmed by 5 bases and 0 bases, with 8 bases remaining between them. In germline, CDR1 is SGHRS, CDR2 YFSETQ. cDNA synthesis used the whole RNA isolate, giving expressed TCRB sequences. TCRdb's table, derived via immunoSEQ multiplex PCR, lists solely in-frame clones and lacks some. The data hold 390,000 or so clones, with approximately 15% observed a single time. The sample taken for sequencing was naive CD4+ T cells from blood. The genes are TRBV5-1 and TRBJ1-1; no firm D call. This TCR came from a man aged 25 to 40 in good health. CDR3 coding DNA: TGCGCCAGCAGGCGGGATGTGAACACTGAAGCTTTCTTT. Amino acid sequence: CASRRDVNTEAFF. Using reference TRBV5-1 and TRBJ1-1 for the parts outside the CDR3, the full variable domain is KAGVTQTPRYLIKTRGQQVTLSCSPISGHRSVSWYQQTPGQGLQFLFEYFSETQRNKGNFPGRFSGRQFSNSRSEMNVSTLELGDSALYLCASRRDVNTEAFFGQGTRLTVV.